Listed here are 28 T cell receptor beta chains from one sample, sequenced in a study of technical replicates of blood from a few donors (dated by TCRdb to the late 2010s). To prepare the library, the immunoSEQ multiplex PCR assay was applied. The clones in this table, taken by TCRdb from immuneACCESS, are in-frame only. Not every clone is retained; where verified, under half of the shortfall comes from an unresolved V gene, and the cause of the rest is unknown. This sample is represented by about 75,000 clones; 95% to 98% of them were singletons. The top ten constitute around 0.18% of the sample. The specimen was T cells isolated from PBMCs. Receptor source: a human donor in good health.

V and J are TRBV2 and TRBJ1-2, with 7 bases fitting TRBD1. This CDR3 comprises 15 residues. After removal of 4 bases from V and 2 bases from J, the junction contained 7 bases not matched to a gene. Germline assignment: CDR1 SNHLY and CDR2 FYNNEI. Here the CDR3 DNA reads TGTGCCAGCAGTGTGGACAGGCAAGTAAACTATGGCTACACCTTC. It is translated as CASSVDRQVNYGYTF.

This clone appeared a single time. The rearrangement joins TRBV11-1 to TRBJ2-3; 8 bases align to TRBD2. The CDR3 loop spans 17 amino acids. CDR1 is SGHAT, CDR2 FQDESV, per germline (reference sequence). V was clipped by 7 bases and J by 1 base; unmatched bases: 13. The CDR3 coding sequence is TGTGCCAGCATGCGCACTGCCGGGGGGGGCGGCACAGATACGCAGTATTTT. Protein: CASMRTAGGGGTDTQYF.

The chain couples TRBV18 to TRBJ2-5, with 7 nucleotides matching TRBD1. Looked up from germline, CDR1 is KGHSH and CDR2 is LQKENI. The CDR3 extends over 15 amino acids. Trimming at V came to 2 bases and at J to 2 bases, leaving 5 bases not matched to a gene. CDR3 DNA sequence: TGTGCCAGCTCACCATCCGGACAGGTACAAGAGACCCAGTACTTC. This translates into CASSPSGQVQETQYF.

A single count supports this clone. This chain links TRBV5-1 with TRBJ2-7; D is possibly TRBD1 (6 bases). The CDR3 runs 15 residues. Germline-derived CDR1 and CDR2 are SGHRS and YFSETQ. V shed 6 bases and J shed 0 bases, with 16 bases lying between them. CDR3 coding DNA: TGCGCCAGCACCCAGGGACACCCTCGCTCCTACGAGCAGTACTTC. Protein: CASTQGHPRSYEQYF.

Only one count was recorded for this clone. V usage is TRBV5-1 and J usage is TRBJ1-2, with 7 bases aligning to TRBD1. Per germline, CDR1 SGHRS and CDR2 YFSETQ. The ends lost 7 bases at V and 2 bases at J; junction bases unmatched: 17. This CDR3 spans 17 amino acids. CDR3 nucleotides: TGCGCCAGCCGGAACTTACCTAACCGGGACAGAAACTATGGCTACACCTTC. This codes for CASRNLPNRDRNYGYTF. Supplemented by reference TRBV5-1 and TRBJ1-2, the full variable domain reads KAGVTQTPRYLIKTRGQQVTLSCSPISGHRSVSWYQQTPGQGLQFLFEYFSETQRNKGNFPGRFSGRQFSNSRSEMNVSTLELGDSALYLCASRNLPNRDRNYGYTFGSGTRLTVV.

The rearrangement links TRBV6-5 to TRBJ1-5; no clear D gene. The V end lost 6 bases, the J end lost 0 bases, and 9 bases lay between the germline ends. The CDR3 contains 14 residues. The V gene's germline CDR1 is MNHEY and CDR2 SVGAGI. In DNA, the CDR3 is TGTGCCAGCAGACCAACAAGTAGCAATCAGCCCCAGCATTTT. Translating gives CASRPTSSNQPQHF.

This chain uses TRBV27 with TRBJ2-7; 8 bases are shared with TRBD1. The V and J ends lost 7 bases and 2 bases, in that order; junction bases with no gene match: 10. Germline V lookup: CDR1 MNHEY, CDR2 SMNVEV (reference sequence). The CDR3 has 15 amino acids. This chain's CDR3 is CASMPRTGRAYEQYF. CDR3 sequence (DNA): TGTGCCAGCATGCCAAGGACAGGGAGAGCCTACGAGCAGTACTTC.

The chain joins TRBV11-2 to TRBJ1-5; D gene unclear. The CDR3 runs to 13 residues. CDR1 and CDR2 from the germline V gene are SGHAT and FQNNGV. V was cut by 3 bases and J by 4 bases, with 7 bases left in between. The CDR3: CASSLERNQPQHF. The CDR3 DNA sequence: TGTGCCAGCAGCTTGGAGAGGAATCAGCCCCAGCATTTT.

This clone was observed once. The V and J genes are TRBV6-5 and TRBJ2-4, with TRBD2 identical over 8 bases. Germline V gene lookup returns CDR1 MNHEY and CDR2 SVGAGI. The CDR3 has 14 amino acids. V shed 6 bases, J shed 4 bases, and the junction held 5 bases outside the gene matches. Written as DNA, the CDR3 is TGTGCCAGCAGCCCCGGGAGGGGAAAAAACATTCAGTACTTC. Residues: CASSPGRGKNIQYF.

The rearrangement uses TRBV28 and TRBJ1-5; tentatively, D is TRBD1 (5 bases). Germline assignment: CDR1 MDHEN and CDR2 SYDVKM. CDR3 size: 16 residues. The germline V and J ends were trimmed by 4 bases and 3 bases, with 16 bases remaining between them. The CDR3 loop is CASSWGLGGDNQPQHF. The CDR3 DNA reads TGTGCCAGCAGTTGGGGGTTGGGGGGAGACAATCAGCCCCAGCATTTT.

The chain links TRBV27 to TRBJ2-7; 7 nucleotides align to TRBD1. CDR3 size: 14 residues. The J segment lost 0 bases and the V segment lost 8 bases, leaving 7 bases of the junction unmatched. Germline V lookup: CDR1 MNHEY, CDR2 SMNVEV (reference sequence). The CDR3 spells CASQHRGSSYEQYF. CDR3 DNA: TGTGCCAGCCAACACAGGGGTAGCTCCTACGAGCAGTACTTC.

DNA of the CDR3: TGTGCCAGCAGCGTAGACAGGGGTACTGAAGCTTTCTTT. It translates to CASSVDRGTEAFF. This sequence joins TRBV9 and TRBJ1-1, with TRBD1 identical over 7 bases. Germline assignment: CDR1 SGDLS and CDR2 YYNGEE. J gave up 5 bases and V 0 bases, and 1 base lay outside the gene matches. There are 13 residues in the CDR3.

This clone was detected only once. The V and J genes are TRBV5-1 and TRBJ2-5, with D hard to call. The ends were cut back, 6 bases at V and 1 base at J, with 19 bases in the middle. CDR3 size: 16 residues. Germline V gene data show CDR1 as SGHRS and CDR2 as YFSETQ. The CDR3 loop reads CASISPPRVLQETQYF. The DNA of the CDR3 is TGCGCCAGCATCTCCCCCCCCCGGGTTCTCCAAGAGACCCAGTACTTC.

The chain carries TRBV6-5 and TRBJ1-1, with D possibly TRBD1 on 6 matching bases. The CDR3 sequence is 16 residues long. Between the trimmed V and J ends, which lost 0 bases and 1 base, there was a span of 12 bases. The germline gives CDR1 MNHEY, CDR2 SVGAGI. CDR3 in DNA: TGTGCCAGCAGTTACTCGTCGGGCAGGGGGAACACTGAAGCTTTCTTT. Translation: CASSYSSGRGNTEAFF.

The genes are TRBV10-1 and TRBJ2-3; 7 nucleotides line up with TRBD1. V was pared by 2 bases and J by 3 bases, with 5 bases of the junction left unmatched. Germline V gene data show CDR1 as WNHNN and CDR2 as SYGVQD (reference sequence). The CDR3 totals 15 residues. The CDR3 is CASSEARQGTDTQYF. The CDR3 DNA reads as TGCGCCAGCAGTGAGGCCCGACAGGGTACAGATACGCAGTATTTT.

The rearrangement links TRBV6-1 to TRBJ2-1, with 8 positions matching TRBD2. CDR1 and CDR2 (germline): MNHNS, SASEGT. Trimming cost V 3 bases and J 0 bases; bases outside gene matches: 4. The CDR3 covers 16 residues. CDR3 nucleotides: TGTGCCAGCAGTGATCTAGCGGGTAGCTCCTACAATGAGCAGTTCTTC. Protein product: CASSDLAGSSYNEQFF.

V is TRBV6-5 and J is TRBJ2-1, with D maybe TRBD1 (6 bases). CDR3 length: 13 residues. V was pared by 6 bases and J by 8 bases, with 14 bases between. Germline values: CDR1 MNHEY, CDR2 SVGAGI. DNA of the CDR3: TGTGCCAGCAGGATCGGGACATCTGATGAGCAGTTCTTC. It specifies CASRIGTSDEQFF.

This clone occurred a few times. The CDR3 region has the DNA TGTGCCAGCAGCTTGATGGCAGGTGGGGACTCGAACTATGGCTACACCTTC. Residues: CASSLMAGGDSNYGYTF. The V gene is TRBV5-4, the J gene TRBJ1-2, with D maybe TRBD1 (5 bases). With 1 base removed from V and 2 bases from J, the gap between germline ends came to 18 bases. Germline loops: CDR1 SGHNT, CDR2 YYREEE (reference sequence). This CDR3 spans 17 amino acids.

The V call is TRBV13, the J call TRBJ1-2; D remains unclear. The germline V gene has CDR1 PRHDT and CDR2 FYEKMQ (reference sequence). The CDR3 has 15 amino acids. Trimming left V 5 bases short and J 5 bases short, with 18 bases between. Here the CDR3 DNA reads TGTGCCAGCAGCCCCCGATACGAGGGTGGATATGGCTACACCTTC. This gives the protein CASSPRYEGGYGYTF.

The chain joins TRBV5-1 to TRBJ2-7; 8 bases line up with TRBD1. CDR1 and CDR2 (germline): SGHRS, YFSETQ. Germline trimming cut 3 bases from V and 2 bases from J; bases unmatched to any gene: 7. The CDR3 has 15 residues. The CDR3 loop reads CASSWGDRSTYEQYF. The CDR3 DNA reads as TGCGCCAGCAGCTGGGGGGACAGGTCCACCTACGAGCAGTACTTC.

The rearrangement links TRBV5-1 to TRBJ2-7; the match to TRBD2 covers 12 bases. The germline V gene encodes CDR1 SGHRS and CDR2 YFSETQ. The CDR3 contains 14 residues. J gave up 4 bases and V 1 base, and 0 bases lay outside the gene matches. CDR3 loop: CASSLTSGGYEQYF. Here the CDR3 DNA reads TGCGCCAGCAGCTTGACTAGCGGGGGGTACGAGCAGTACTTC.

The chain employs TRBV27 and TRBJ2-7, with 12 bases identical to TRBD2. There are 19 residues in the CDR3. Germline trimming cut 5 bases from V and 2 bases from J; bases unmatched to any gene: 16. CDR1 is MNHEY and CDR2 is SMNVEV in the germline V gene (reference sequence). The chain's CDR3 is CASSPTGTSGPLVPYEQYF. CDR3 DNA sequence: TGTGCCAGCAGTCCCACCGGGACTAGCGGGCCCCTAGTCCCCTACGAGCAGTACTTC.

The chain couples TRBV27 to TRBJ2-7; possibly TRBD2 for D (7 bases). The CDR3 is 14 residues long. CDR1 MNHEY and CDR2 SMNVEV come from the germline V gene (reference sequence). V lost 2 bases to trimming and J lost 3 bases, with 11 bases between them. In DNA, the CDR3 is TGTGCCAGCAGTTTAACGGGGGGCCACTACGAGCAGTACTTC. Translated: CASSLTGGHYEQYF.

This chain uses TRBV27 with TRBJ2-1; 10 bases match TRBD1. The CDR3 loop spans 15 amino acids. Per germline, CDR1 MNHEY and CDR2 SMNVEV (reference sequence). V gave up 0 bases and J gave up 6 bases; unmatched junction bases: 2. The CDR3 DNA follows: TGTGCCAGCAGTTTATCGTGGGACAGGGGCAATGAGCAGTTCTTC. As protein: CASSLSWDRGNEQFF.

V and J are TRBV10-3 and TRBJ2-1, with TRBD2 matching over 10 bases. The ends lost 7 bases at V and 4 bases at J; junction bases unmatched: 16. CDR1 ENHRY and CDR2 SYGVKD come from the germline V gene. This CDR3 contains 18 residues. The CDR3 sequence: CAITSQGSGGASYNEQFF. CDR3 coding DNA: TGTGCCATCACCTCCCAAGGCAGCGGGGGGGCATCGTACAATGAGCAGTTCTTC.

This clone was seen just once. The rearrangement uses TRBV19 and TRBJ2-3; D is unclear. Germline V gene sequence: CDR1 LNHDA, CDR2 SQIVND (reference sequence). The length of the CDR3 is 14 residues. V was cut by 3 bases and J by 4 bases, with 11 bases left in between. CDR3 bases: TGTGCCAGTAGTATGCGGAGTGGCGCAGATACGCAGTATTTT. This codes for CASSMRSGADTQYF.

CDR3 protein: CSVTYRGGSADTQYF. For the CDR3, the DNA is TGCAGCGTCACCTACAGGGGGGGTAGCGCAGATACGCAGTATTTT. The chain has TRBV29-1 and TRBJ2-3, with D perhaps TRBD1 (8 bases). Trimming stripped 6 bases from V and 4 bases from J, with 20 bases between. CDR3 length equals 15 residues. The germline CDR1 and CDR2 sequences are SQVTM and ANQGSEA.

The genes are TRBV13 and TRBJ1-5; a weak D match, TRBD1 (6 bases). The V gene lost 3 bases and the J gene lost 4 bases, with 7 bases spanning the gap. The length of the CDR3 is 13 residues. Germline values: CDR1 PRHDT, CDR2 FYEKMQ (reference sequence). The CDR3 sequence is CASSLGTNQPQHF. The DNA for the CDR3 is TGTGCCAGCAGCTTGGGGACAAATCAGCCCCAGCATTTT.